Each of the 15 T cell receptor beta chains below was sequenced from the same sample in a study of blood T cell repertoires in COVID-19. The assay was immunoSEQ multiplex PCR, and TCRdb's table has in-frame clones only and misses some. The profile covers some 670,000 clones, with about 87% appearing a single time and roughly 0.25% taken by the ten largest. Sequenced sample: peripheral blood. These TCRs come from a woman under 30 with acute or convalescent COVID-19.

The chain combines TRBV6-2 or TRBV6-3 with TRBJ2-5, with 9 bases fitting TRBD2. The length of the CDR3 is 18 residues. The germline CDR1 and CDR2 sequences are MNHEY and SVGEGT. With V trimmed by 0 bases and J by 0 bases, 8 bases remained unmatched. The CDR3 protein is CASSYSRGLAGNQETQYF. The CDR3, as DNA: TGTGCCAGCAGTTACTCTCGGGGTCTAGCGGGGAACCAAGAGACCCAGTACTTC.

The rearrangement links TRBV19 to TRBJ2-5, with D possibly TRBD2 on 6 matching bases. Trimming stripped 7 bases from V and 2 bases from J, with 14 bases between. The germline V gene encodes CDR1 LNHDA and CDR2 SQIVND (reference sequence). This CDR3 has 14 amino acids. CDR3 in amino acids: CASTSRDSQETQYF. The CDR3, as DNA: TGTGCCAGTACCTCCCGGGACTCTCAAGAGACCCAGTACTTC.

This clone has a single count. This chain joins TRBV5-1 and TRBJ2-2; TRBD2 aligns across 7 bases. V lost 3 bases and J lost 5; bases outside the gene matches: 1. The CDR3 runs 13 residues. The germline gives CDR1 SGHRS, CDR2 YFSETQ. The CDR3 DNA sequence: TGCGCCAGCAGCTCGGGGGGAACCGGGGAGCTGTTTTTT. Protein sequence: CASSSGGTGELFF.

The rearrangement joins TRBV19 to TRBJ1-2, with a possible D match to TRBD1 (5 bases). CDR3 length equals 12 residues. Germline CDR1 is LNHDA and CDR2 is SQIVND (reference sequence). The V end was cut by 5 bases, the J end by 7 bases, with 11 bases between. CDR3 nucleotide sequence: TGTGCCAGTAGTGCTCCCGGGGGTGGCTACACCTTC. This encodes CASSAPGGGYTF. The entire variable domain, with the rest obtained from reference TRBV19 and TRBJ1-2, is as follows: DGGITQSPKYLFRKEGQNVTLSCEQNLNHDAMYWYRQDPGQGLRLIYYSQIVNDFQKGDIAEGYSVSREKKESFPLTVTSAQKNPTAFYLCASSAPGGGYTFGSGTRLTVV.

The V and J genes are TRBV30 and TRBJ1-5; perhaps TRBD1 as D (6 bases). Between the trimmed V and J ends, which lost 2 bases and 7 bases, there was a span of 15 bases. The CDR3 has 14 residues. From germline, CDR1 is GTSNPN and CDR2 SVGIG (reference sequence). CDR3: CAWSQSWDNQPQHF. DNA of the CDR3: TGTGCCTGGAGTCAGAGTTGGGACAACCAGCCCCAGCATTTT. The entire variable domain, with the rest obtained from reference TRBV30 and TRBJ1-5, is as follows: SQTIHQWPATLVQPVGSPLSLECTVEGTSNPNLYWYRQAAGRGLQLLFYSVGIGQISSEVPQNLSASRPQDRQFILSSKKLLLSDSGFYLCAWSQSWDNQPQHFGDGTRLSIL.

The chain employs TRBV24-1 and TRBJ1-5; D is ambiguous. Germline CDR1 is KGHDR and CDR2 is SFDVKD. CDR3 length: 13 residues. V was clipped by 6 bases and J by 9 bases, with 14 bases between them. The CDR3 sequence is CATSREGDRPQHF. In nucleotides, the CDR3 is TGTGCCACCAGTCGAGAGGGTGATCGGCCCCAGCATTTT.

The rearrangement links TRBV28 to TRBJ1-2; D remains unclear. The V end lost 7 bases, the J end lost 5 bases, and 14 bases lay between the germline ends. The V gene's germline CDR1 is MDHEN and CDR2 SYDVKM. The CDR3 loop spans 13 amino acids. CDR3 residues: CASTTDGEYGYTF. The CDR3 region has the DNA TGTGCCAGCACTACGGACGGGGAGTATGGCTACACCTTC.

In this sample, this clone turned up once. The rearrangement uses TRBV5-5 and TRBJ2-1; TRBD1 agrees at 7 bases. The ends lost 2 bases at V and 9 bases at J; junction bases unmatched: 2. CDR3 length equals 12 residues. Germline V gene lookup returns CDR1 SGHKS and CDR2 YYEKEE (reference sequence). CDR3 sequence (DNA): TGTGCCAGCAGCTTAGGGGGCGGTGAGCAGTTCTTC. Residues: CASSLGGGEQFF.

This chain links TRBV6-5 with TRBJ2-3; TRBD1 agrees at 7 bases. Germline CDR1 MNHEY, CDR2 SVGAGI. This CDR3 is 15 amino acids long. The V segment lost 5 bases and the J segment 2 bases; nucleotides outside the gene matches: 7. DNA of the CDR3: TGTGCCAGCAGTACTCCGGGACAGTCCACAGATACGCAGTATTTT. Amino acids: CASSTPGQSTDTQYF.

DNA for the CDR3: TGTGCCAGCAGTTACCCCGGCGGGGGTCAGCCCCAGCATTTT. The encoded protein is CASSYPGGGQPQHF. V and J are TRBV6-6 and TRBJ1-5, with a tentative D call TRBD1 (5 bases). The germline V gene encodes CDR1 MNHNY and CDR2 SVGAGI (reference sequence). CDR3 size: 14 residues. Trimming removed 2 bases at V and 6 bases at J, with 11 bases between.

The V call is TRBV9, the J call TRBJ2-1, with a possible D match to TRBD1 (6 bases). The CDR3 extends over 13 amino acids. Germline CDR1 reads SGDLS; CDR2 reads YYNGEE. Deletions cut 4 bases from V and 9 bases from J, with 14 bases between. CDR3 protein: CASSPRRGPEQFF. The CDR3 nucleotides read TGTGCCAGCAGCCCCCGCAGGGGTCCTGAGCAGTTCTTC.

The chain has TRBV6-5 and TRBJ2-1; D is possibly TRBD1 (6 bases). This CDR3 region has 15 residues. From germline, CDR1 is MNHEY and CDR2 SVGAGI. Trimming cost V 7 bases and J 0 bases, with 13 bases left between them. CDR3 sequence: CASMTDSNSYNEQFF. The CDR3 region has the DNA TGTGCCAGCATGACGGACAGTAACTCCTACAATGAGCAGTTCTTC.

This clone was recorded only once. V and J are TRBV30 and TRBJ2-7; 8 bases match TRBD1. This CDR3 has 14 amino acids. Germline V CDR1 and CDR2: GTSNPN, SVGIG (reference sequence). V shed 4 bases and J 0 bases; nucleotides not matched to a gene: 5. In DNA form, the CDR3 reads TGTGCCTGGATGGGACAGGAGAGCTCCTACGAGCAGTACTTC. Protein: CAWMGQESSYEQYF.

This chain uses TRBV30 with TRBJ1-2; 11 bases align to TRBD1. CDR1 is GTSNPN and CDR2 is SVGIG in the germline V gene (reference sequence). CDR3 size: 17 residues. J was trimmed by 4 bases and V by 1 base; bases with no gene match: 11. The CDR3 DNA is TGTGCCTGGAGTGCCCTTCCTCCCGGACAGGGGGCCTATGGCTACACCTTC. It translates to CAWSALPPGQGAYGYTF.

The chain links TRBV6-5 to TRBJ1-1, with D unclear. V shed 6 bases and J shed 8 bases, with 22 bases lying between them. Germline V gene lookup returns CDR1 MNHEY and CDR2 SVGAGI. The CDR3 consists of 15 residues. The CDR3 region is CASSPFHISLGEAFF. The CDR3 nucleotides are TGTGCCAGCAGCCCGTTTCACATATCGTTGGGCGAAGCTTTCTTT.